This entry describes one TCR beta chain. Its antigen is still unknown. The method was immunoSEQ multiplex PCR; TCRdb's version includes in-frame clones alone and lacks a portion of them. The sample carries some 34,000 clones, roughly 77% recorded once. This sample is part of a study of T cells in narcolepsy. Study overall: Donors had narcolepsy type 1 or type 2, or were healthy controls. Study results and limitations: HCRT-specific and TRIB2-specific autoreactive clonotypes appeared among same-patient CSF and blood CD4+ clonotypes. In some patient and control memory CD4+ samples, autoreactive clones were absent. Healthy controls reportedly lacked the autoreactive clonotypes serially found in patients' blood.

Sequenced: memory (CD45RA-) CD4+ T cells from blood. This TCR was recovered from a human donor in good health.

CDR3 in amino acids: CASSSQGQSYGYTF. CDR3 bases: TGTGCCAGCAGCTCCCAGGGACAGAGCTATGGCTACACCTTC. The J gene is TRBJ1-2, the V gene TRBV7-2, with 7 bases aligning to TRBD1. The CDR3 is 14 residues long. Per germline, CDR1 SGHTA and CDR2 FQGNSA. The junction had 6 bases not matched to a gene; V was cut back by 4 bases and J by 4 bases.